The entry below describes one T cell receptor beta chain. The antigen is not known. This entry is derived from a study of cytomegalovirus exposure and HLA in healthy donors. Study background: Later analysis reported that the 120 validation repertoires shared the platform of the 650 to 700 first-cohort repertoires. Whole-study findings and limits: According to a later analysis, TCR clusters from the first cohort tended to co-occur in the 120 or so validation repertoires.

V was pared by 2 bases and J by 12 bases, with 8 bases of the junction left unmatched. Germline CDR1 SGHNT, CDR2 YYREEE (reference sequence). This CDR3 has 16 residues. This table comes from immunoSEQ multiplex PCR, and its TCRdb copy is limited to in-frame clones, with some not included. The repertoire holds 120,000 to 150,000 clones, with roughly nine tenths as singletons. The sequenced sample was PBMCs. The receptor was isolated from a man between 18 and 35 years old in good health and CMV-seronegative. The V call is TRBV5-4, the J call TRBJ2-1; 16 bases line up with TRBD2. The CDR3 loop reads CASSFGTSGRVEGQFF. The CDR3 region has the DNA TGTGCCAGCAGCTTTGGGACTAGCGGGAGGGTAGAAGGGCAGTTCTTC. Using reference TRBV5-4 and TRBJ2-1 for the parts outside the CDR3, the full variable domain is ETGVTQSPTHLIKTRGQQVTLRCSSQSGHNTVSWYQQALGQGPQFIFQYYREEENGRGNFPPRFSGLQFPNYSSELNVNALELDDSALYLCASSFGTSGRVEGQFFGPGTRLTVL.